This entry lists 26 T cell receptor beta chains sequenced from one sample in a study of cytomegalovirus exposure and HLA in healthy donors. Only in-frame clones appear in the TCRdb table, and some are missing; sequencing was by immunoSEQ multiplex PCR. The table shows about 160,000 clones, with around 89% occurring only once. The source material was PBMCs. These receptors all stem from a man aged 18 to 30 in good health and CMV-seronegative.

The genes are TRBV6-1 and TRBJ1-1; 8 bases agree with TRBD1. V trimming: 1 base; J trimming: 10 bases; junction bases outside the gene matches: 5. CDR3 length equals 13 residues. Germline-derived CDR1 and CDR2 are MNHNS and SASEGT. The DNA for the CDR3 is TGTGCCAGCAGTGAAGGGACAGGGACGTTAGCTTTCTTT. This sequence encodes CASSEGTGTLAFF.

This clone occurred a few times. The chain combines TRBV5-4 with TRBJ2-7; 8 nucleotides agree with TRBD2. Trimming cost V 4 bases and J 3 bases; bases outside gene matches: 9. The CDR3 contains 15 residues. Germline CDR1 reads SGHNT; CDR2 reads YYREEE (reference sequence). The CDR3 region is CASSLDRSGGYEQYV. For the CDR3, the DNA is TGTGCCAGCAGCCTGGACCGGAGCGGGGGCTACGAGCAGTACGTC.

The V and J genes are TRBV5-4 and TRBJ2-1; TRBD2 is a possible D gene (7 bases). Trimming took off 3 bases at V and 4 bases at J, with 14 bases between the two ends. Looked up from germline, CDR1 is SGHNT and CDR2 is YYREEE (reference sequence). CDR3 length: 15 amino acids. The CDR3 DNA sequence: TGTGCCAGCAGCTCCGGGGCGGGGGCTTACAATGAGCAGTTCTTC. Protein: CASSSGAGAYNEQFF.

CDR3 in DNA: TGTGCCAGCAGCTTGGCTAGCGGGGGGATAGAAGAGACCCAGTACTTC. It translates to CASSLASGGIEETQYF. J is TRBJ2-5 and V is TRBV5-4; TRBD2 matches 11 bases. Trimming removed 0 bases from V and 3 bases from J; junction bases left unmatched: 4. Germline V gene lookup returns CDR1 SGHNT and CDR2 YYREEE (reference sequence). This CDR3 spans 16 amino acids. Full variable domain (outside the CDR3, taken from reference TRBV5-4 and TRBJ2-5): ETGVTQSPTHLIKTRGQQVTLRCSSQSGHNTVSWYQQALGQGPQFIFQYYREEENGRGNFPPRFSGLQFPNYSSELNVNALELDDSALYLCASSLASGGIEETQYFGPGTRLLVL.

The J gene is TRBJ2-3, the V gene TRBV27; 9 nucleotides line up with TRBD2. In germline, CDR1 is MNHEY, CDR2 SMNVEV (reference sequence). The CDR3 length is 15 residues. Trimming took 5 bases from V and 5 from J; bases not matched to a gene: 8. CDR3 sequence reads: CASSPWGGGGDTQYF. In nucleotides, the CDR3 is TGTGCCAGCAGTCCTTGGGGCGGGGGGGGAGATACGCAGTATTTT.

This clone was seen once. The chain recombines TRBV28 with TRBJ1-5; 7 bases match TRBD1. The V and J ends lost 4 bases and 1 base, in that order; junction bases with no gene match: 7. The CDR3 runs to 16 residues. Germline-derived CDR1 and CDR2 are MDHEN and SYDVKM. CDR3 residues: CASSSPGTESNQPQHF. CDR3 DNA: TGTGCCAGCAGTTCTCCCGGGACAGAGAGCAATCAGCCCCAGCATTTT. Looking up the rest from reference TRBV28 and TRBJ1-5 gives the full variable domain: DVKVTQSSRYLVKRTGEKVFLECVQDMDHENMFWYRQDPGLGLRLIYFSYDVKMKEKGDIPEGYSVSREKKERFSLILESASTNQTSMYLCASSSPGTESNQPQHFGDGTRLSIL.

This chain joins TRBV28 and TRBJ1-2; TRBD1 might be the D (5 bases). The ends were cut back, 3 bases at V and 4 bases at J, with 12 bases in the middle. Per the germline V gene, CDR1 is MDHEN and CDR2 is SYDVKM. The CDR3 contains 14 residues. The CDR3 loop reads CASSFQGGGYGYTF. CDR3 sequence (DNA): TGTGCCAGCAGTTTCCAGGGCGGGGGCTATGGCTACACCTTC.

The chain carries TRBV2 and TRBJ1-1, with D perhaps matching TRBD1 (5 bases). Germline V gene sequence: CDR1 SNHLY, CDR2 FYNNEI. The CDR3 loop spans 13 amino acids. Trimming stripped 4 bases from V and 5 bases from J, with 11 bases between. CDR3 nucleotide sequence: TGTGCCAGCAGTGTGGGGGGACGAACTGAAGCTTTCTTT. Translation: CASSVGGRTEAFF. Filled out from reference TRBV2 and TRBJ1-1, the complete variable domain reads EPEVTQTPSHQVTQMGQEVILRCVPISNHLYFYWYRQILGQKVEFLVSFYNNEISEKSEIFDDQFSVERPDGSNFTLKIRSTKLEDSAMYFCASSVGGRTEAFFGQGTRLTVV.

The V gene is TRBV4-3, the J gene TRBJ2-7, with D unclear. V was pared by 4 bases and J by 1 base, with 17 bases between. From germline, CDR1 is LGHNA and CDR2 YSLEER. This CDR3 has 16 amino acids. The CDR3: CASSPEPLNPSYEQYF. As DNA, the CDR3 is TGCGCCAGCAGCCCCGAGCCCCTAAACCCTTCCTACGAGCAGTACTTC.

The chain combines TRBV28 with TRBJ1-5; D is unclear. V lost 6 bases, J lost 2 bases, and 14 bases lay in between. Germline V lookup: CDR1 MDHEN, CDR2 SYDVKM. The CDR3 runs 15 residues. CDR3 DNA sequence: TGTGCCAGCAGCCCAGATGTGGGCGGCAATCAGCCCCAGCATTTT. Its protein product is CASSPDVGGNQPQHF.

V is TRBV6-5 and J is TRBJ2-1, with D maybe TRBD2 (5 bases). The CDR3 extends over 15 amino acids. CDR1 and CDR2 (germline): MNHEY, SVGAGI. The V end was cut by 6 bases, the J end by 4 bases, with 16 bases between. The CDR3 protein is CASSRTRGGYNEQFF. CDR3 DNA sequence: TGTGCCAGCAGCCGCACCCGCGGCGGGTACAATGAGCAGTTCTTC.

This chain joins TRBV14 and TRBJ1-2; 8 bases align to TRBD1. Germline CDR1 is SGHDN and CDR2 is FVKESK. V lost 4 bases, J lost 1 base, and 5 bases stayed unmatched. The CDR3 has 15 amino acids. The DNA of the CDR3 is TGTGCCAGCAGCCCCTTCGGACAGGGTAACTATGGCTACACCTTC. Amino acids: CASSPFGQGNYGYTF.

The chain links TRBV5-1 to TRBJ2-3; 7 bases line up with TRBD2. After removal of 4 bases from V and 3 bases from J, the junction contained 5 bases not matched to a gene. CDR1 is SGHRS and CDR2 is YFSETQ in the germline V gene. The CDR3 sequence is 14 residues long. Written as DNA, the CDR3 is TGCGCCAGCAGCCCCGGCGGGGGAACAGATACGCAGTATTTT. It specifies CASSPGGGTDTQYF.

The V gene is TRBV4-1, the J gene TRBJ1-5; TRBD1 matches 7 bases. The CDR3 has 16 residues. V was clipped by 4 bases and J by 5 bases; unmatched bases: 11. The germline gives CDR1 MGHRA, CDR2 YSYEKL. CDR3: CASSPGENRGDQPQHF. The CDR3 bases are TGCGCCAGCAGCCCAGGGGAGAACAGGGGTGATCAGCCCCAGCATTTT.

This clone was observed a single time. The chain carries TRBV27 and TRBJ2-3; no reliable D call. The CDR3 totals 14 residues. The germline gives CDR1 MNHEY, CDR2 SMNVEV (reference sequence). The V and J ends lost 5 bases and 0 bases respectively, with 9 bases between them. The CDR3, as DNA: TGTGCCAGCAGTGCTAGTCTGAGCACAGATACGCAGTATTTT. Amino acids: CASSASLSTDTQYF.

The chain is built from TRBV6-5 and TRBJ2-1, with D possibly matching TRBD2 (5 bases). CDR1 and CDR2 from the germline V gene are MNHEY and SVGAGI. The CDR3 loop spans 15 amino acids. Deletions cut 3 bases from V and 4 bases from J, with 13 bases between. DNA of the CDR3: TGTGCCAGCAGTTATGGAGCGGACCCATACAATGAGCAGTTCTTC. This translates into CASSYGADPYNEQFF.

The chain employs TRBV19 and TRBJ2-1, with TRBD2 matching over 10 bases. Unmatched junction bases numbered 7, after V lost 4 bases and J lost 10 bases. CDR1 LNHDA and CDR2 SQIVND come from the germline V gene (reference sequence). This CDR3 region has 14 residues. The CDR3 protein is CASSTRTSGLEQFF. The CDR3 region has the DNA TGTGCCAGTAGTACGAGGACTAGCGGACTAGAGCAGTTCTTC.

The CDR3 loop reads CASSLGLTGAGAFF. CDR3 bases: TGTGCCAGCAGCTTAGGATTGACAGGGGCTGGGGCTTTCTTT. The rearrangement uses TRBV13 and TRBJ1-1; 8 bases agree with TRBD1. Germline-derived CDR1 and CDR2 are PRHDT and FYEKMQ (reference sequence). The CDR3 contains 14 residues. The junction had 8 bases not matched to a gene; V was cut back by 0 bases and J by 11 bases.

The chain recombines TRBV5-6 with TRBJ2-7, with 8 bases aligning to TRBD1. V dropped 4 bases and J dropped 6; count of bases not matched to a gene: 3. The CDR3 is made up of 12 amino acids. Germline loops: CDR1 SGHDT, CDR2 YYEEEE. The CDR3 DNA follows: TGTGCCAGCAGCGCGGACAGGGCCGAGCAGTACGTC. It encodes CASSADRAEQYV.

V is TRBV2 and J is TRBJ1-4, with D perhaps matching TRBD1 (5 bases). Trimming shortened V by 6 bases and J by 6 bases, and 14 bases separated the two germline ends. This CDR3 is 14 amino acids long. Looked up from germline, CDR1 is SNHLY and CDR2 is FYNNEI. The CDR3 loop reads CASSPGIWDEKLFF. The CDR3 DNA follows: TGTGCCAGCAGCCCAGGGATCTGGGATGAAAAACTGTTTTTT.

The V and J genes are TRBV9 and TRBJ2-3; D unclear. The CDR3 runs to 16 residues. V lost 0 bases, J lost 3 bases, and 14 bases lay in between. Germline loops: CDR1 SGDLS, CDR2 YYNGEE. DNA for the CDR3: TGTGCCAGCAGCGTAGCGGTAGTTACCGCGACAGATACGCAGTATTTT. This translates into CASSVAVVTATDTQYF.

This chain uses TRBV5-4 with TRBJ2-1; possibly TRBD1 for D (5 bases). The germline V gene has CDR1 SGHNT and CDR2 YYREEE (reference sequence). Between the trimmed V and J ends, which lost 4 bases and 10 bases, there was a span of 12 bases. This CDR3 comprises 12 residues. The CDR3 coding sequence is TGTGCCAGCAGCAGCAGGGTAGGCGAGCAGTTCTTC. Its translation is CASSSRVGEQFF.

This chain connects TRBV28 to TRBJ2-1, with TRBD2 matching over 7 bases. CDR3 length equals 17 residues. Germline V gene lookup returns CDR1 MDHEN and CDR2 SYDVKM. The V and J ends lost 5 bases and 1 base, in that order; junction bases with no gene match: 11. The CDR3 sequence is CASSPPGGGSSYNEQFF. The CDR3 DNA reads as TGTGCCAGCAGTCCCCCAGGTGGCGGGAGTTCCTACAATGAGCAGTTCTTC.

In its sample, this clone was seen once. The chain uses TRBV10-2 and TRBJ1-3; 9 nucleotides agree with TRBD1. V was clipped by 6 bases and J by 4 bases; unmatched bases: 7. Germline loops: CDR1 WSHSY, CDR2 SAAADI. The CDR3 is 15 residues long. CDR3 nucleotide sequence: TGCGCCAGCAGAGAGGACAGGGGATCAGGAAACACCATATATTTT. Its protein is CASREDRGSGNTIYF.

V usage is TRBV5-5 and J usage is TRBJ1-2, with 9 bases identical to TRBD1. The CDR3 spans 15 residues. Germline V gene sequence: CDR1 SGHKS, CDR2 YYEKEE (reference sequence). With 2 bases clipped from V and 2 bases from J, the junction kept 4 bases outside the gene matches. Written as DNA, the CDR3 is TGTGCCAGCAGCTTTGGGACAGGGCTGAACTATGGCTACACCTTC. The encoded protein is CASSFGTGLNYGYTF.

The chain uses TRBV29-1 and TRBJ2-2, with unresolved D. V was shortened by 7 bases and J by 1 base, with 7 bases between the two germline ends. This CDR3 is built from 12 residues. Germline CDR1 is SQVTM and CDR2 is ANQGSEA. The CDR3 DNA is TGCAGCGCCTACAGGAACACCGGGGAGCTGTTTTTT. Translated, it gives CSAYRNTGELFF.